Presented here are 20 T cell receptor beta chains from one specimen sequenced in a study of T cell responses to AZD1222 COVID-19 vaccine (dated by TCRdb to the early 2020s). The method was the immunoSEQ multiplex PCR assay. The source is immuneACCESS, and TCRdb retained only in-frame sequences with V and J called. Part of the clones is not carried over; for the studies checked, unresolved V genes explain less than half of this, and the remainder is unexplained. The sample records around 120,000 clones, 85% to 90% of which are singletons. The ten largest clonotypes hold about 27% of the sample. Per the publication, the time point label means: baseline before first vaccination. Here the sequenced sample was peripheral blood, taken on day 0 of AZD1222 vaccination. The receptors here all came from an adult in good health.

The chain is built from TRBV5-1 and TRBJ1-5; D possibly corresponds to TRBD1 (5 bases). CDR3 size: 15 residues. Between the trimmed V and J ends, which lost 1 base and 0 bases, there was a span of 8 bases. The V gene's germline CDR1 is SGHRS and CDR2 YFSETQ. CDR3 protein: CASSLTGLSNQPQHF. CDR3 nucleotide sequence: TGCGCCAGCAGCTTGACGGGACTTAGCAATCAGCCCCAGCATTTT.

This clone was found a few times. The chain links TRBV21-1 to TRBJ2-6; TRBD1 is the table's D call and was not checked against the DNA. TRBV21-1 is an annotated pseudogene. The CDR3 sequence is 21 residues long. For the CDR3, the DNA is TGTGCCAGCAGCCACAAGGGGACAGGGTATCATAAGAGCTCTGGGGCCAACGTCCTGACTTTC. Protein product: CASSHKGTGYHKSSGANVLTF.

The J gene is TRBJ1-4, the V gene TRBV5-1; TRBD1 matches 7 bases. The CDR3 has 15 amino acids. Trimming removed 2 bases from V and 4 bases from J; junction bases left unmatched: 5. Germline V gene lookup returns CDR1 SGHRS and CDR2 YFSETQ. In DNA, the CDR3 is TGCGCCAGCAGCTTCGGAGACAGGGATAATGAAAAACTGTTTTTT. This codes for CASSFGDRDNEKLFF.

The rearrangement joins TRBV5-1 to TRBJ1-4; D is perhaps TRBD1 (6 bases). The CDR3 consists of 16 residues. The V gene lost 4 bases and the J gene lost 8 bases, with 21 bases spanning the gap. Germline CDR1 SGHRS, CDR2 YFSETQ. The CDR3 region has the DNA TGCGCCAGCAGCCCCGGTAGGGGGGGGCTCGGAGAAAAACTGTTTTTT. Its translation is CASSPGRGGLGEKLFF.

The sample holds one count of this clone. V is TRBV11-3 and J is TRBJ1-1, with unresolved D. The CDR3 totals 13 residues. Germline V gene sequence: CDR1 SGHNT, CDR2 YENEEA. V shed 5 bases and J shed 2 bases, with 9 bases lying between them. The CDR3 loop is CASSLFSNTEAFF. The CDR3 coding sequence is TGTGCCAGCAGCCTTTTCAGTAACACTGAAGCTTTCTTT.

CDR3 loop: CASSLLTSGVQETQYF. The CDR3 DNA follows: TGCGCCAGCAGCCTTTTGACTAGCGGGGTCCAAGAGACCCAGTACTTC. The rearrangement uses TRBV5-1 and TRBJ2-5; TRBD2 aligns across 11 bases. In germline, CDR1 is SGHRS, CDR2 YFSETQ. V lost 4 bases to trimming and J lost 1 base; unmatched junction nucleotides: 6. The CDR3 consists of 16 residues.

CDR3 amino acids: CASSKNRGSNQPQHF. The CDR3, as DNA: TGTGCCAGCAGTAAAAATAGGGGGAGCAATCAGCCCCAGCATTTT. The chain couples TRBV6-5 to TRBJ1-5, with TRBD1 as a possible D gene (6 bases). Between the trimmed V and J ends, which lost 5 bases and 1 base, there was a span of 12 bases. The length of the CDR3 is 15 residues. The germline V gene encodes CDR1 MNHEY and CDR2 SVGAGI.

The chain links TRBV7-7 to TRBJ2-1; 11 bases are shared with TRBD2. The CDR3 runs to 14 residues. Germline CDR1 SSHAT, CDR2 FNYEAQ (reference sequence). With V trimmed by 3 bases and J by 8 bases, 3 bases remained unmatched. CDR3 sequence: CASSFSGGEDEQFF. CDR3 nucleotide sequence: TGTGCCAGCAGCTTTAGCGGGGGGGAGGATGAGCAGTTCTTC.

This sequence joins TRBV18 and TRBJ1-2; D possibly corresponds to TRBD1 (5 bases). The CDR3 contains 15 residues. V was shortened by 3 bases and J by 4 bases, with 15 bases between the two germline ends. Germline values: CDR1 KGHSH, CDR2 LQKENI. CDR3 in amino acids: CASSPLQWGGYGYTF. Written as DNA, the CDR3 is TGTGCCAGCTCACCCCTCCAATGGGGGGGCTATGGCTACACCTTC.

The chain carries TRBV5-1 and TRBJ1-2; 8 nucleotides line up with TRBD1. The germline CDR1 and CDR2 sequences are SGHRS and YFSETQ. Unmatched junction bases numbered 4, after V lost 0 bases and J lost 0 bases. The CDR3 spans 16 residues. This chain's CDR3 is CASSLARGRSNYGYTF. Written as DNA, the CDR3 is TGCGCCAGCAGCTTGGCCAGGGGGCGATCTAACTATGGCTACACCTTC.

The chain recombines TRBV5-1 with TRBJ2-2, with 9 bases that match TRBD1. With 9 bases clipped from V and 5 bases from J, the junction kept 11 bases outside the gene matches. The CDR3 has 15 residues. Per the germline V gene, CDR1 is SGHRS and CDR2 is YFSETQ. This CDR3 is CATGGGTGTTGELFF. The CDR3 coding sequence is TGCGCCACCGGAGGGGGGACAGGGACTACCGGGGAGCTGTTTTTT.

The chain carries TRBV15 and TRBJ2-3; TRBD2 agrees at 7 bases. The CDR3 runs 14 residues. Germline lookup yields CDR1 LNHNV and CDR2 YYDKDF (reference sequence). With V trimmed by 5 bases and J by 3 bases, 5 bases remained unmatched. DNA for the CDR3: TGTGCCACCAGCGTAGGCGGGAGTACAGATACGCAGTATTTT. It yields the protein CATSVGGSTDTQYF. Complete variable domain (other parts from reference TRBV15 and TRBJ2-3): DAMVIQNPRYQVTQFGKPVTLSCSQTLNHNVMYWYQQKSSQAPKLLFHYYDKDFNNEADTPDNFQSRRPNTSFCFLDIRSPGLGDTAMYLCATSVGGSTDTQYFGPGTRLTVL.

This chain uses TRBV7-8 with TRBJ2-1; possible D gene TRBD2, 6 bases. Germline CDR1 reads SGHVS; CDR2 reads FQNEAQ. V gave up 5 bases and J gave up 6 bases, with 20 bases separating them. CDR3 size: 16 residues. The CDR3 DNA is TGTGCCAGCAGCGAGCGGGTGGGGCGGGAACTCAATGAGCAGTTCTTC. Translation gives CASSERVGRELNEQFF.

In this sample, this clone turned up a few times. The chain links TRBV9 to TRBJ2-1; TRBD1 is a possible D gene (6 bases). Germline CDR1 is SGDLS and CDR2 is YYNGEE. CDR3 size: 14 residues. Trimming shortened V by 2 bases and J by 4 bases, and 10 bases separated the two germline ends. CDR3 nucleotides: TGTGCCAGCAGCGTTGGACAGACATACAATGAGCAGTTCTTC. Amino acid sequence: CASSVGQTYNEQFF.

This chain uses TRBV10-3 with TRBJ1-2, with D possibly being TRBD1 (5 bases). V was cut by 5 bases and J by 8 bases, with 15 bases left in between. Per germline, CDR1 ENHRY and CDR2 SYGVKD. This CDR3 contains 13 residues. CDR3 sequence (DNA): TGTGCCATCAGTACCGGGGCCGCGGAGGGCTACACCTTC. Translated: CAISTGAAEGYTF.

The rearrangement uses TRBV3-1 (or the pseudogene TRBV3-2) and TRBJ1-2, with 7 bases that match TRBD1. The CDR3 runs 16 residues. With V trimmed by 5 bases and J by 3 bases, 12 bases remained unmatched. CDR1 LGHDT and CDR2 YNNKEL come from the germline V gene (reference sequence). CDR3 residues: CASSALMTGRHYGYTF. The CDR3 nucleotides read TGTGCCAGCAGCGCCCTCATGACAGGGCGGCACTATGGCTACACCTTC.

The chain has TRBV5-1 and TRBJ2-2, with a possible D match to TRBD1 (5 bases). Deletions cut 0 bases from V and 4 bases from J, with 10 bases between. Per the germline V gene, CDR1 is SGHRS and CDR2 is YFSETQ. This CDR3 has 15 residues. The CDR3 spells CASSLAAQGTGELFF. Written as DNA, the CDR3 is TGCGCCAGCAGCTTGGCCGCGCAGGGCACCGGGGAGCTGTTTTTT.

The chain couples TRBV7-2 to TRBJ2-2; D ambiguous. The CDR3 has 17 residues. The germline V gene encodes CDR1 SGHTA and CDR2 FQGNSA. Trimming left V 5 bases short and J 1 base short, with 17 bases between. The CDR3 DNA follows: TGTGCCAGCAGCCGGCCTGTTCAGGAAATGAACACCGGGGAGCTGTTTTTT. Protein: CASSRPVQEMNTGELFF.

This rearrangement joins TRBV7-9 to TRBJ2-5; D is ambiguous. Trimming cost V 10 bases and J 5 bases, with 17 bases left between them. The CDR3 sequence is 13 residues long. Per the germline V gene, CDR1 is SEHNR and CDR2 is FQNEAQ (reference sequence). CDR3: CATHPRMVETQYF. The CDR3 DNA reads TGTGCCACCCACCCCCGGATGGTGGAGACCCAGTACTTC. Full variable domain (rest looked up from reference TRBV7-9 and TRBJ2-5): DTGVSQNPRHKITKRGQNVTFRCDPISEHNRLYWYRQTLGQGPEFLTYFQNEAQLEKSRLLSDRFSAERPKGSFSTLEIQRTEQGDSAMYLCATHPRMVETQYFGPGTRLLVL.

Here the CDR3 reads CASSVGGTNYEQYF. Here the CDR3 DNA reads TGTGCCAGCAGCGTAGGGGGTACGAACTACGAGCAGTACTTC. The chain employs TRBV9 and TRBJ2-7, with no clear D. Germline lookup yields CDR1 SGDLS and CDR2 YYNGEE. The CDR3 runs 14 residues. The V gene lost 0 bases and the J gene lost 3 bases, with 10 bases spanning the gap.